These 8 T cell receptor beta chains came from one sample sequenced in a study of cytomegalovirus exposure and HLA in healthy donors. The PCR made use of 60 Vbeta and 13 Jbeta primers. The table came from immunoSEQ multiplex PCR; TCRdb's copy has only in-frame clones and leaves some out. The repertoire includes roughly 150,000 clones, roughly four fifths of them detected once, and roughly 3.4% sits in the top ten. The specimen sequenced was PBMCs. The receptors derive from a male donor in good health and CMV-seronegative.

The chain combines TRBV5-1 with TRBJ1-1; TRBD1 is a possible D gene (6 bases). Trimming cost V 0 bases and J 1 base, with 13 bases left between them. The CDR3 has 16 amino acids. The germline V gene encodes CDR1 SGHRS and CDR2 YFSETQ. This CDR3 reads CASSLVGGAKNTEAFF. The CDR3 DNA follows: TGCGCCAGCAGCTTGGTTGGGGGCGCAAAGAACACTGAAGCTTTCTTT.

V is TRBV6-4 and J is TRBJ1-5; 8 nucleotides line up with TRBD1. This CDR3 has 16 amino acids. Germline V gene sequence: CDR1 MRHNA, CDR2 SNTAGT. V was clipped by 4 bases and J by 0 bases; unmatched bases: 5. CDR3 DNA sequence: TGTGCCAGCAGTGGGGGGGGACAGGATAGCAATCAGCCCCAGCATTTT. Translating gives CASSGGGQDSNQPQHF.

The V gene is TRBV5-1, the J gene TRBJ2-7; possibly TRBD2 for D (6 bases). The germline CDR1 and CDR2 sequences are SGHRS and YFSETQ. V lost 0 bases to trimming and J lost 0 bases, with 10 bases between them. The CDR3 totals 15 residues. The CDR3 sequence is CASSLVVGSSYEQYF. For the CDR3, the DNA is TGCGCCAGCAGCTTGGTGGTCGGGAGCTCCTACGAGCAGTACTTC. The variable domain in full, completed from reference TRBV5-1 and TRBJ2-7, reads KAGVTQTPRYLIKTRGQQVTLSCSPISGHRSVSWYQQTPGQGLQFLFEYFSETQRNKGNFPGRFSGRQFSNSRSEMNVSTLELGDSALYLCASSLVVGSSYEQYFGPGTRLTVT.

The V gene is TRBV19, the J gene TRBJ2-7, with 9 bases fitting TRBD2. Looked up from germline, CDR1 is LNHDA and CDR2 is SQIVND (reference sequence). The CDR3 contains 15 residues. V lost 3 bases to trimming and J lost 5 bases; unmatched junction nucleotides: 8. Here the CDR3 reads CASSIVLAGRNEQYF. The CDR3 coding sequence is TGTGCCAGTAGTATTGTGCTAGCGGGAAGGAACGAGCAGTACTTC.

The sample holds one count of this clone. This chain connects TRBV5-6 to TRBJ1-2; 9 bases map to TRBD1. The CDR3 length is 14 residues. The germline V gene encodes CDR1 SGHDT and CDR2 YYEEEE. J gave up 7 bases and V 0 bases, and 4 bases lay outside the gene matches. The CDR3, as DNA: TGTGCCAGCAGCTTGGGGACAGGGGTTTGTGGCTACACCTTC. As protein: CASSLGTGVCGYTF.

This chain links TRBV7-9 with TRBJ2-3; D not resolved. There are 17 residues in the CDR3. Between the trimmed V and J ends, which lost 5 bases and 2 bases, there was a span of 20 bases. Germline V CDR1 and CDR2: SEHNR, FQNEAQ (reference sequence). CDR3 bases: TGTGCCAGCAGCCCTTCCCCCCTAGTCCTCCTCACAGATACGCAGTATTTT. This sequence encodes CASSPSPLVLLTDTQYF.

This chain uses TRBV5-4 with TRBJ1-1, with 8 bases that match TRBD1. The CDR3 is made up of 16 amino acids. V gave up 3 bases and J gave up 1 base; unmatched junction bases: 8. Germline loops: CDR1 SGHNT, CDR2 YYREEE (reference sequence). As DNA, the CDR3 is TGTGCCAGCAGCTCGAGGACAGGGATGGGGAACACTGAAGCTTTCTTT. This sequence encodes CASSSRTGMGNTEAFF.

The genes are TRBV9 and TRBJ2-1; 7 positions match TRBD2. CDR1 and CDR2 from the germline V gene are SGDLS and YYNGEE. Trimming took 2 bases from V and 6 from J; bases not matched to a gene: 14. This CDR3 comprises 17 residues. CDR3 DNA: TGTGCCAGCAGCGTGGGGCGGGCGGGGGATGCCGTCAATGAGCAGTTCTTC. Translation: CASSVGRAGDAVNEQFF. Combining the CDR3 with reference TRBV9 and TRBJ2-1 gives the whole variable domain DSGVTQTPKHLITATGQRVTLRCSPRSGDLSVYWYQQSLDQGLQFLIQYYNGEERAKGNILERFSAQQFPDLHSELNLSSLELGDSALYFCASSVGRAGDAVNEQFFGPGTRLTVL.